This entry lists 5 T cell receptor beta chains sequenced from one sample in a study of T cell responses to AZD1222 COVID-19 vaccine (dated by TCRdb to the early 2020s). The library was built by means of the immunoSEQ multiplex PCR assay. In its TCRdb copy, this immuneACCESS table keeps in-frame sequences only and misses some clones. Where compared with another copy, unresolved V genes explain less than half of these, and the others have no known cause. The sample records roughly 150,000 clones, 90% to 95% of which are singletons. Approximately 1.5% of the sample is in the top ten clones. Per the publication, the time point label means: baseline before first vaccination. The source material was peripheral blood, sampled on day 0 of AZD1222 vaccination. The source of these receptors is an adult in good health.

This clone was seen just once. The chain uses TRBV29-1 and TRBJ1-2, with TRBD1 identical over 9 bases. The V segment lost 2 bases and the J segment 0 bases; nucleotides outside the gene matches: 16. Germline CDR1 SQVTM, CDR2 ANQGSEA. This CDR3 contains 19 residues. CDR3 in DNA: TGCAGCGTTGAAAAGGGTCGCAACAGGGGGCGTGGGTCTAACTATGGCTACACCTTC. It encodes CSVEKGRNRGRGSNYGYTF.

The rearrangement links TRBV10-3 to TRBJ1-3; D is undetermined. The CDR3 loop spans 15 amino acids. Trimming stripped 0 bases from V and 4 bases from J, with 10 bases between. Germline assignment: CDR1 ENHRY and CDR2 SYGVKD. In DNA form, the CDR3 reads TGTGCCATCAGTGAGTCGGGAGGTCTCGGAAACACCATATATTTT. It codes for CAISESGGLGNTIYF.

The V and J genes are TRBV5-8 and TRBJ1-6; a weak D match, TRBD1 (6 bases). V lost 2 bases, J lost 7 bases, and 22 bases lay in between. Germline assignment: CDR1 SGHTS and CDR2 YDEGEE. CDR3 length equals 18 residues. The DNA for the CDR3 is TGTGCCAGCAGCTTCGAGAGGGGGGCTGGGGGACGGAATTCACCCCTCCACTTT. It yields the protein CASSFERGAGGRNSPLHF.

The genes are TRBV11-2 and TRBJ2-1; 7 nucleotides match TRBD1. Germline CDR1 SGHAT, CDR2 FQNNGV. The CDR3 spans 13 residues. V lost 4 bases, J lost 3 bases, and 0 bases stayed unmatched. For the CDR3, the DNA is TGTGCCAGCAGCTGGACAGGCTACAATGAGCAGTTCTTC. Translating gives CASSWTGYNEQFF. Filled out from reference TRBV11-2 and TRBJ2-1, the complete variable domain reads EAGVAQSPRYKIIEKRQSVAFWCNPISGHATLYWYQQILGQGPKLLIQFQNNGVVDDSQLPKDRFSAERLKGVDSTLKIQPAKLEDSAVYLCASSWTGYNEQFFGPGTRLTVL.

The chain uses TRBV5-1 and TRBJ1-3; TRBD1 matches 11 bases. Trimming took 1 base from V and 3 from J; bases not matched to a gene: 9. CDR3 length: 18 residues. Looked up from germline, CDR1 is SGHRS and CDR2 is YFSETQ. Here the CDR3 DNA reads TGCGCCAGCAGCTTGAATCTAGGACAGGGGGCAGGTGGAAACACCATATATTTT. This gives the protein CASSLNLGQGAGGNTIYF.